The 30 T cell receptor beta chains below were found in one sample sequenced in a study of early T cells in non-severe SARS-CoV-2 infection. TCRdb called the 5' RACE reads again in MiXCR, with one record for every CDR3 protein. The sample lists about 54,000 distinct CDR3 sequences, under 8% occurring once. The input for sequencing was whole blood, taken at baseline. All receptors come from an adult who was a healthcare worker with PCR-confirmed SARS-CoV-2 infection or an uninfected control (not recorded which).

This clonotype was seen only a few times. V gene TRBV7-2 combines with J gene TRBJ2-2, with D hard to call. CDR1 is SGHTA, CDR2 FQGNSA, per germline. This CDR3 is 14 amino acids long. Trimming took off 3 bases at V and 8 bases at J, with 13 bases between the two ends. CDR3 DNA sequence: TGTGCCAGCAGCTTGAGCTTTCGCGCGGGGGAGCTGTTTTTT. This codes for CASSLSFRAGELFF. The whole variable domain, filled in from reference TRBV7-2 and TRBJ2-2, reads GAGVSQSPSNKVTEKGKDVELRCDPISGHTALYWYRQSLGQGLEFLIYFQGNSAPDKSGLPSDRFSAERTGGSVSTLTIQRTQQEDSAVYLCASSLSFRAGELFFGEGSRLTVL.

The chain combines TRBV6-2 or TRBV6-3 with TRBJ2-3; possibly TRBD2 for D (5 bases). This CDR3 contains 15 residues. The germline gives CDR1 MNHEY, CDR2 SVGEGT. V shed 0 bases and J shed 2 bases, with 9 bases lying between them. In DNA form, the CDR3 reads TGTGCCAGCAGTTACTCGACGGGATACACAGATACGCAGTATTTT. Its translation: CASSYSTGYTDTQYF.

The chain joins TRBV9 to TRBJ2-7; 7 nucleotides match TRBD1. Germline loops: CDR1 SGDLS, CDR2 YYNGEE. The length of the CDR3 is 15 residues. The trim removed 1 base at V and 5 bases at J, leaving 9 bases unmatched. CDR3 bases: TGTGCCAGCAGCGTAACGGGACAGTACTGGAACGAGCAGTACTTC. This translates into CASSVTGQYWNEQYF. Complete variable domain (other parts from reference TRBV9 and TRBJ2-7): DSGVTQTPKHLITATGQRVTLRCSPRSGDLSVYWYQQSLDQGLQFLIQYYNGEERAKGNILERFSAQQFPDLHSELNLSSLELGDSALYFCASSVTGQYWNEQYFGPGTRLTVT.

This clonotype appeared many times. The chain joins TRBV2 to TRBJ2-7; TRBD1 matches at 7 bases. CDR3 size: 12 residues. Germline values: CDR1 SNHLY, CDR2 FYNNEI. The J segment lost 3 bases and the V segment lost 9 bases, leaving 5 bases of the junction unmatched. The CDR3 loop is CASCRDSYEQYF. DNA of the CDR3: TGTGCCAGTTGCCGGGACAGCTACGAGCAGTACTTC.

By sample share, this clonotype is medium-sized. The chain combines TRBV6-2 or TRBV6-3 with TRBJ2-7; perhaps D is TRBD1 or TRBD2 (5 bases each). In germline, CDR1 is MNHEY, CDR2 SVGEGT. Trimming stripped 8 bases from V and 4 bases from J, with 21 bases between. The CDR3 spans 15 residues. CDR3 sequence: CASGGSHTVVYEQYF. DNA of the CDR3: TGTGCCAGCGGGGGATCACACACGGTTGTGTACGAGCAGTACTTC.

This clonotype was detected a few times. A much larger clonotype is one base distant, so this may be a read error. The chain combines TRBV7-2 with TRBJ2-1; D unresolved. The CDR3 has 11 residues. V was trimmed by 5 bases and J by 3 bases, leaving 2 bases between them. Germline CDR1 SGHTA, CDR2 FQGNSA. CDR3 in amino acids: CASSNYNEQFF. For the CDR3, the DNA is TGTGCCAGCAGCAACTACAATGAGCAGTTCTTC.

J is TRBJ1-4 and V is TRBV28, with 10 bases lining up with TRBD1. The CDR3 contains 16 residues. Germline-derived CDR1 and CDR2 are MDHEN and SYDVKM. V shed 6 bases, J shed 10 bases, and the junction held 14 bases outside the gene matches. CDR3: CASRTHGQGDSVKLFF. The DNA for the CDR3 is TGTGCCAGCAGAACCCATGGACAGGGGGACAGTGTAAAACTGTTTTTT.

In its sample, this clonotype was seen many times. The chain joins TRBV4-1 to TRBJ2-3; D ambiguous. The CDR3 is 13 amino acids. From germline, CDR1 is MGHRA and CDR2 YSYEKL. Trimming removed 0 bases at V and 8 bases at J, with 9 bases between. The CDR3: CASSQEGRSTQYF. The DNA of the CDR3 is TGCGCCAGCAGCCAAGAAGGGCGGAGTACGCAGTATTTT.

This chain links TRBV11-2 with TRBJ2-2; D gene uncertain. The CDR3 totals 14 residues. From germline, CDR1 is SGHAT and CDR2 FQNNGV. V was cut by 4 bases and J by 5 bases, with 11 bases left in between. The CDR3 spells CASSSGLRTGELFF. The CDR3 DNA follows: TGTGCCAGCAGCTCGGGCCTCCGGACCGGGGAGCTGTTTTTT. Full variable domain (remainder filled in from reference TRBV11-2 and TRBJ2-2): EAGVAQSPRYKIIEKRQSVAFWCNPISGHATLYWYQQILGQGPKLLIQFQNNGVVDDSQLPKDRFSAERLKGVDSTLKIQPAKLEDSAVYLCASSSGLRTGELFFGEGSRLTVL.

This clonotype was seen at least ten times. V and J are TRBV2 and TRBJ1-5; D is ambiguous. Trimming took 4 bases from V and 3 from J, leaving 4 bases between them. This CDR3 is 12 amino acids long. CDR1 is SNHLY, CDR2 FYNNEI, per germline. CDR3 nucleotides: TGTGCCAGCAGTGGGGACAATCAGCCCCAGCATTTT. This gives the protein CASSGDNQPQHF.

This clonotype showed up just a few times. The V call is TRBV24-1, the J call TRBJ1-2; D gene uncertain. V was pared by 4 bases and J by 3 bases, with 5 bases between. This CDR3 is built from 12 residues. Germline V gene data show CDR1 as KGHDR and CDR2 as SFDVKD. CDR3 protein: CATSDWDYGYTF. CDR3 coding DNA: TGTGCCACCAGTGACTGGGACTATGGCTACACCTTC.

This clonotype was seen a handful of times. This chain connects TRBV4-2 to TRBJ1-4, with 10 bases aligning to TRBD1. The CDR3 consists of 14 residues. In germline, CDR1 is LGHNA, CDR2 YNFKEQ. The V gene end was trimmed by 3 bases and the J gene end by 5 bases; junction bases not matched to a gene: 0. The CDR3 DNA reads TGTGCCAGCAGCCAGGGACAGGGGAATGAAAAACTGTTTTTT. Protein product: CASSQGQGNEKLFF.

At least ten counts were recorded for this clonotype. The chain combines TRBV13 with TRBJ2-1, with 8 nucleotides matching TRBD1. V dropped 8 bases and J dropped 4; count of bases not matched to a gene: 10. The germline gives CDR1 PRHDT, CDR2 FYEKMQ (reference sequence). The CDR3 runs 15 residues. CDR3 protein: CASASPGQVYNEQFF. CDR3 sequence (DNA): TGTGCCAGCGCATCCCCGGGACAGGTTTACAATGAGCAGTTCTTC.

This clonotype has at least ten counts. The chain recombines TRBV6-1 with TRBJ2-7; 8 nucleotides line up with TRBD2. This CDR3 is built from 15 residues. The germline V gene has CDR1 MNHNS and CDR2 SASEGT. The junction had 8 bases not matched to a gene; V was cut back by 4 bases and J by 3 bases. CDR3 in amino acids: CASSVLAGPFYEQYF. The CDR3 region has the DNA TGTGCCAGCAGTGTTTTAGCGGGGCCCTTCTACGAGCAGTACTTC.

This chain joins TRBV12-3 or TRBV12-4 and TRBJ1-2; 8 nucleotides match TRBD1. This CDR3 contains 15 residues. J lost 4 bases, V lost 6 bases, and 10 bases had no gene match. CDR3 sequence (DNA): TGTGCCAGCAGCGTGACAGGGGACGGGAGCTATGGCTACACCTTC. Translation: CASSVTGDGSYGYTF.

The chain carries TRBV29-1 and TRBJ1-2, with D unresolved. This CDR3 comprises 12 residues. The V gene lost 7 bases and the J gene lost 2 bases, with 11 bases spanning the gap. The germline V gene encodes CDR1 SQVTM and CDR2 ANQGSEA. The CDR3, as DNA: TGCAGCGCTGGAAAACTGAACTATGGCTACACCTTC. It specifies CSAGKLNYGYTF.

This chain links TRBV2 with TRBJ2-1; 10 nucleotides align to TRBD1. J lost 8 bases, V lost 2 bases, and 6 bases had no gene match. The CDR3 covers 15 residues. CDR1 SNHLY and CDR2 FYNNEI come from the germline V gene. This chain's CDR3 is CASSEWDRGVYEQFF. CDR3 in DNA: TGTGCCAGCAGTGAATGGGACAGGGGTGTGTATGAGCAGTTCTTC.

This clonotype was counted a few times. V gene TRBV5-1 combines with J gene TRBJ1-3; D is unclear. Germline CDR1 is SGHRS and CDR2 is YFSETQ. The CDR3 loop spans 15 amino acids. V gave up 2 bases and J gave up 4 bases, with 13 bases separating them. As DNA, the CDR3 is TGCGCCAGCAGCTTTCCAGAGAAAGGAGGAAACACCATATATTTT. Its protein product is CASSFPEKGGNTIYF.

This clonotype was detected ten times or more. The chain links TRBV5-1 to TRBJ2-7; D is perhaps TRBD2 (5 bases). V gave up 2 bases and J gave up 7 bases, with 16 bases separating them. The length of the CDR3 is 14 residues. The germline V gene has CDR1 SGHRS and CDR2 YFSETQ. As DNA, the CDR3 is TGCGCCAGCAGCTTTAATCCCCGGACGGGGGAGCAGTACTTC. This gives the protein CASSFNPRTGEQYF.

This clonotype was counted a few times. CDR3 in amino acids: CASSLKRWEGYGYTF. CDR3 nucleotide sequence: TGTGCCAGCAGCTTGAAGAGGTGGGAAGGCTATGGCTACACCTTC. The chain employs TRBV5-6 and TRBJ1-2; D gene unclear. The V end was cut by 1 base, the J end by 4 bases, with 14 bases between. Germline values: CDR1 SGHDT, CDR2 YYEEEE. The length of the CDR3 is 15 residues.

This clonotype was recorded at least ten times. CDR3 nucleotides: TGTGCCAGCTCACCACCGTCAGACAGGCTTGAAAAACTGTTTTTT. Translated: CASSPPSDRLEKLFF. This chain joins TRBV18 and TRBJ1-4; possibly TRBD1 for D (6 bases). Trimming shortened V by 0 bases and J by 7 bases, and 12 bases separated the two germline ends. The CDR3 contains 15 residues. CDR1 KGHSH and CDR2 LQKENI come from the germline V gene.

This clonotype appeared many times. V and J are TRBV11-2 and TRBJ2-3; TRBD2 agrees at 7 bases. The CDR3 is 15 amino acids. With 1 base clipped from V and 4 bases from J, the junction kept 5 bases outside the gene matches. Germline loops: CDR1 SGHAT, CDR2 FQNNGV. CDR3 residues: CASSLGQGGADTQYF. The DNA of the CDR3 is TGTGCCAGCAGCTTAGGCCAGGGAGGGGCAGATACGCAGTATTTT.

This chain uses TRBV12-3 or TRBV12-4 with TRBJ2-7; tentatively, D is TRBD1 (6 bases). The CDR3 is 14 amino acids. V shed 3 bases and J shed 6 bases, with 15 bases lying between them. The CDR3 DNA is TGTGCCAGCAGTTTCGACAGGACGATGGGCGAGCAGTACTTC. Translated, it gives CASSFDRTMGEQYF.

The J gene is TRBJ2-5, the V gene TRBV29-1; D is undetermined. CDR3 length: 12 amino acids. The germline CDR1 and CDR2 sequences are SQVTM and ANQGSEA. Trimming took off 4 bases at V and 7 bases at J, with 13 bases between the two ends. CDR3 nucleotides: TGCAGCGTTGGAGGCCCTTCGGGGACCCAGTACTTC. It encodes CSVGGPSGTQYF.

V usage is TRBV7-2 and J usage is TRBJ1-2; unclear D gene. Germline CDR1 SGHTA, CDR2 FQGNSA. There are 11 residues in the CDR3. The ends were cut back, 0 bases at V and 9 bases at J, with 5 bases in the middle. The CDR3 here is CASSLADRYTF. CDR3 in DNA: TGTGCCAGCAGCTTAGCGGACCGCTACACCTTC.

This clonotype has only a few counts. This rearrangement joins TRBV28 to TRBJ2-5; 8 bases line up with TRBD2. Per germline, CDR1 MDHEN and CDR2 SYDVKM. The CDR3 totals 15 residues. V was clipped by 5 bases and J by 4 bases; unmatched bases: 9. The CDR3 reads CASSVLAARGETQYF. The CDR3, as DNA: TGTGCCAGCAGTGTACTAGCGGCACGCGGAGAGACCCAGTACTTC.

This clonotype has ten or more counts. V usage is TRBV27 and J usage is TRBJ2-7; D call uncertain. Trimming cost V 5 bases and J 2 bases, with 10 bases left between them. Per the germline V gene, CDR1 is MNHEY and CDR2 is SMNVEV (reference sequence). This CDR3 comprises 13 residues. The CDR3 loop reads CASSPGMTYEQYF. As DNA, the CDR3 is TGTGCCAGCAGTCCCGGAATGACCTACGAGCAGTACTTC.

CDR3 sequence: CASSVGPANTEAFF. Here the CDR3 DNA reads TGTGCCAGCAGCGTAGGTCCGGCGAACACTGAAGCTTTCTTT. The genes are TRBV9 and TRBJ1-1; D is ambiguous. V was cut by 0 bases and J by 1 base, with 7 bases left in between. Germline V gene sequence: CDR1 SGDLS, CDR2 YYNGEE. The length of the CDR3 is 14 residues.

The chain combines TRBV20-1 with TRBJ2-3; 11 positions match TRBD2. Germline-derived CDR1 and CDR2 are DFQATT and SNEGSKA (reference sequence). Trimming cost V 3 bases and J 6 bases; bases outside gene matches: 8. The CDR3 has 15 residues. The CDR3 bases are TGCAGTGCTAGTCGGGCTAGCGGGGGGATGGATACGCAGTATTTT. Translating it yields CSASRASGGMDTQYF.

This clonotype appeared many times. V usage is TRBV7-9 and J usage is TRBJ1-1; D gene uncertain. Germline V gives CDR1 SEHNR, CDR2 FQNEAQ (reference sequence). CDR3 length: 15 amino acids. The germline V and J ends were trimmed by 4 bases and 3 bases, with 15 bases remaining between them. CDR3 loop: CASSWETRRDTEAFF. For the CDR3, the DNA is TGTGCCAGCAGCTGGGAGACCCGGAGGGACACTGAAGCTTTCTTT.